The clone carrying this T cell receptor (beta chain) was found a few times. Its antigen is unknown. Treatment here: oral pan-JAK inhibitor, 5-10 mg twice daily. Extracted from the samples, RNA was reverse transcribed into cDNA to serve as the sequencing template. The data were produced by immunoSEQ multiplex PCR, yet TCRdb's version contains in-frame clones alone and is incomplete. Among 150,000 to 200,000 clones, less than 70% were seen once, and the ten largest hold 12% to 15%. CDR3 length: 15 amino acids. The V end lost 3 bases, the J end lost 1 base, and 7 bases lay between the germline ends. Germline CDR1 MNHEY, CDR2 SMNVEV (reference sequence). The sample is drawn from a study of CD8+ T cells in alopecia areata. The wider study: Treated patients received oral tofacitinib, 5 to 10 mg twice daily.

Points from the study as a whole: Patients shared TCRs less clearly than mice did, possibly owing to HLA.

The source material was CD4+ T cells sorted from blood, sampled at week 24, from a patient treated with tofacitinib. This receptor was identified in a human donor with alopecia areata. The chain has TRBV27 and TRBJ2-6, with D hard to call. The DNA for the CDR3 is TGTGCCAGCAGTTTCCTGCTATCTGGGGCCAACGTCCTGACTTTC. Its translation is CASSFLLSGANVLTF.